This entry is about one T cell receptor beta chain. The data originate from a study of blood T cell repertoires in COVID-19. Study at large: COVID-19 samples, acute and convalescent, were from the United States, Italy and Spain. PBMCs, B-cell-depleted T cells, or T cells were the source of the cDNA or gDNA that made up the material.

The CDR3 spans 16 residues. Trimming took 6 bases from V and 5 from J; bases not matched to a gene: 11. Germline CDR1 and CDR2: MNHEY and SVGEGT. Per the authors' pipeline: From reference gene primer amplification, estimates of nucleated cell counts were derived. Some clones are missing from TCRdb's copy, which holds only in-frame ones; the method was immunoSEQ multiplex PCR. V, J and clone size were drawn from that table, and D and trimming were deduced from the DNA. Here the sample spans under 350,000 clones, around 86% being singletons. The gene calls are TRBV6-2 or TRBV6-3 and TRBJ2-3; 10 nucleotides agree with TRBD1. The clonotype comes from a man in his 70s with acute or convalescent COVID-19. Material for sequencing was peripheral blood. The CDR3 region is CASSPHRQGAGDTQYF. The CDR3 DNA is TGTGCCAGCAGCCCCCATAGACAGGGGGCGGGAGATACGCAGTATTTT.